Each of the 27 T cell receptor beta chains below was sequenced from the same sample in a study of technical replicates of blood from several donors. Produced via immunoSEQ multiplex PCR; TCRdb's table is partial and in-frame only. The sample records around 70,000 clones, around 95% being singletons. Material: T cells isolated from PBMCs. The receptor set was obtained from a human donor in good health.

This clone was recorded only once. V usage is TRBV28 and J usage is TRBJ1-4; D gene ambiguous. V dropped 3 bases and J dropped 7 bases, with 21 bases sitting between them. The germline gives CDR1 MDHEN, CDR2 SYDVKM. The length of the CDR3 is 17 residues. The CDR3 spells CASSFRLAGRLGEKLFF. Here the CDR3 DNA reads TGTGCCAGCAGTTTCCGCCTAGCGGGCCGTCTTGGTGAAAAACTGTTTTTT.

The chain recombines TRBV6-4 with TRBJ2-5, with D perhaps TRBD2 (6 bases). The V end was cut by 0 bases, the J end by 5 bases, with 13 bases between. In germline, CDR1 is MRHNA, CDR2 SNTAGT. The CDR3 is 15 amino acids. The CDR3 DNA sequence: TGTGCCAGCAGTGACTCCCAACGGGGGAAGGAGACCCAGTACTTC. It translates to CASSDSQRGKETQYF.

The rearrangement links TRBV6-5 to TRBJ1-2; D remains unclear. The CDR3 loop spans 15 amino acids. Germline V gene sequence: CDR1 MNHEY, CDR2 SVGAGI. V lost 2 bases and J lost 6, with 16 bases in between. CDR3 in DNA: TGTGCCAGCAGTTACCGGTTGCCTAGGGAGAATGGCTACACCTTC. Translation gives CASSYRLPRENGYTF.

V usage is TRBV4-1 and J usage is TRBJ1-1, with 10 bases fitting TRBD1. The V segment lost 4 bases and the J segment 2 bases; nucleotides outside the gene matches: 7. The length of the CDR3 is 16 residues. From germline, CDR1 is MGHRA and CDR2 YSYEKL. The CDR3 region is CASSLRDRGLNTEAFF. DNA for the CDR3: TGCGCCAGCAGCCTTCGGGACAGGGGATTAAACACTGAAGCTTTCTTT.

The chain joins TRBV7-2 to TRBJ2-5; TRBD2 aligns across 9 bases. This CDR3 contains 15 residues. Looked up from germline, CDR1 is SGHTA and CDR2 is FQGNSA. J lost 9 bases, V lost 5 bases, and 13 bases had no gene match. The CDR3, as DNA: TGTGCCAGCAGCCCACACGTAGCGGGGGCGGACCCCCAGTACTTC. Amino acid sequence: CASSPHVAGADPQYF. The full variable domain, rest sourced from reference TRBV7-2 and TRBJ2-5, is GAGVSQSPSNKVTEKGKDVELRCDPISGHTALYWYRQSLGQGLEFLIYFQGNSAPDKSGLPSDRFSAERTGGSVSTLTIQRTQQEDSAVYLCASSPHVAGADPQYFGPGTRLLVL.

V gene TRBV19 combines with J gene TRBJ2-7; TRBD2 matches at 8 bases. The trim removed 3 bases at V and 5 bases at J, leaving 3 bases unmatched. The CDR3 has 13 residues. The germline V gene encodes CDR1 LNHDA and CDR2 SQIVND (reference sequence). CDR3 coding DNA: TGTGCCAGTAGTATTTCACTAGCGGACGAGCAGTACTTC. This codes for CASSISLADEQYF.

The rearrangement joins TRBV9 to TRBJ2-2; D is possibly TRBD1 (5 bases). Germline CDR1 is SGDLS and CDR2 is YYNGEE. Trimming pared 4 bases from V and 7 bases from J, leaving 14 bases between. The CDR3 covers 14 residues. The CDR3 sequence is CASSPSGWSGELFF. In nucleotides, the CDR3 is TGTGCCAGCAGCCCCTCAGGGTGGAGCGGGGAGCTGTTTTTT.

The rearrangement uses TRBV28 and TRBJ1-4, with 10 bases matching TRBD1. The CDR3 sequence is 16 residues long. V shed 6 bases, J shed 7 bases, and the junction held 11 bases outside the gene matches. The germline V gene has CDR1 MDHEN and CDR2 SYDVKM. CDR3 sequence: CASRGPGQGPLEKLFF. CDR3 bases: TGTGCCAGCAGAGGGCCGGGACAGGGGCCCCTTGAAAAACTGTTTTTT.

The chain combines TRBV7-8 with TRBJ1-5; 7 nucleotides align to TRBD1. There are 15 residues in the CDR3. V dropped 3 bases and J dropped 0; count of bases not matched to a gene: 2. From germline, CDR1 is SGHVS and CDR2 FQNEAQ. The CDR3 DNA is TGTGCCAGCAGCTTCACAGGGGATAGCAATCAGCCCCAGCATTTT. Translation gives CASSFTGDSNQPQHF.

The chain has TRBV5-1 and TRBJ1-4, with TRBD1 matching over 7 bases. From germline, CDR1 is SGHRS and CDR2 YFSETQ. The J segment lost 4 bases and the V segment lost 0 bases, leaving 3 bases of the junction unmatched. This CDR3 spans 15 amino acids. The CDR3 spells CASSLVGQRNEKLFF. The CDR3 DNA reads as TGCGCCAGCAGCTTGGTGGGACAGCGTAATGAAAAACTGTTTTTT. Variable domain in full (rest from reference TRBV5-1 and TRBJ1-4): KAGVTQTPRYLIKTRGQQVTLSCSPISGHRSVSWYQQTPGQGLQFLFEYFSETQRNKGNFPGRFSGRQFSNSRSEMNVSTLELGDSALYLCASSLVGQRNEKLFFGSGTQLSVL.

V is TRBV29-1 and J is TRBJ2-1; 8 bases agree with TRBD2. Germline V gene lookup returns CDR1 SQVTM and CDR2 ANQGSEA. J gave up 7 bases and V 7 bases, and 15 bases lay outside the gene matches. The CDR3 is 15 amino acids. CDR3 bases: TGCAGCGCCGGCCTACCGGGAGGGTCCAAGAATGAGCAGTTCTTC. Protein: CSAGLPGGSKNEQFF.

The chain combines TRBV7-9 with TRBJ2-7, with D possibly being TRBD2 (6 bases). Germline V CDR1 and CDR2: SEHNR, FQNEAQ (reference sequence). The CDR3 sequence is 16 residues long. Deletions cut 1 base from V and 0 bases from J, with 13 bases between. CDR3: CASSLGGERGSYEQYF. Written as DNA, the CDR3 is TGTGCCAGCAGCTTAGGGGGGGAAAGGGGCTCCTACGAGCAGTACTTC. The variable domain in full, completed from reference TRBV7-9 and TRBJ2-7, reads DTGVSQNPRHKITKRGQNVTFRCDPISEHNRLYWYRQTLGQGPEFLTYFQNEAQLEKSRLLSDRFSAERPKGSFSTLEIQRTEQGDSAMYLCASSLGGERGSYEQYFGPGTRLTVT.

This chain links TRBV6-6 with TRBJ1-6, with D tentatively TRBD1 (6 bases). The V gene's germline CDR1 is MNHNY and CDR2 SVGAGI (reference sequence). V shed 8 bases and J shed 5 bases, with 19 bases lying between them. This CDR3 region has 16 residues. The CDR3 sequence is CASSPPPGQNNSPLHF. The CDR3, as DNA: TGTGCCAGCTCACCCCCGCCCGGACAGAATAATTCACCCCTCCACTTT.

The rearrangement uses TRBV18 and TRBJ1-2; D is ambiguous. Trimming removed 1 base from V and 4 bases from J, with 10 bases in between. CDR3 length: 14 residues. Germline V gene lookup returns CDR1 KGHSH and CDR2 LQKENI. CDR3 in DNA: TGTGCCAGCTCACCACGGGCGAGCGGCTATGGCTACACCTTC. This translates into CASSPRASGYGYTF.

Notes on this clone: Other DNA sequences in this specimen translate into the identical CDR3. The chain recombines TRBV20-1 with TRBJ2-1; D may be TRBD1 (6 bases). The V and J ends lost 6 bases and 7 bases respectively, with 10 bases between them. The CDR3 extends over 11 amino acids. From germline, CDR1 is DFQATT and CDR2 SNEGSKA (reference sequence). CDR3 protein: CSAPQGNEQFF. CDR3 sequence (DNA): TGCAGTGCGCCACAGGGTAATGAGCAGTTCTTC.

The chain combines TRBV19 with TRBJ2-5; 8 bases fit TRBD1. The CDR3 has 15 residues. The V segment lost 6 bases and the J segment 3 bases; nucleotides outside the gene matches: 9. CDR1 and CDR2 (germline): LNHDA, SQIVND (reference sequence). In nucleotides, the CDR3 is TGTGCCAGTAGCAAATGGACAGGGACAAAAGAGACCCAGTACTTC. Protein: CASSKWTGTKETQYF.

The chain is built from TRBV19 and TRBJ1-5, with D hard to call. The germline V and J ends were trimmed by 3 bases and 1 base, with 16 bases remaining between them. The CDR3 runs 17 residues. The V gene's germline CDR1 is LNHDA and CDR2 SQIVND (reference sequence). This chain's CDR3 is CASSIGEMVWSNQPQHF. CDR3 nucleotide sequence: TGTGCCAGTAGTATCGGGGAGATGGTTTGGAGCAATCAGCCCCAGCATTTT.

CDR3 nucleotides: TGTGCCAGCAGCTTAGGCTTGTACGAGCAGTACTTC. Translating gives CASSLGLYEQYF. The gene calls are TRBV13 and TRBJ2-7; the D is unclear. CDR1 and CDR2 from the germline V gene are PRHDT and FYEKMQ (reference sequence). Trimming stripped 0 bases from V and 4 bases from J, with 4 bases between. The CDR3 is 12 amino acids.

The CDR3 reads CASSQLRQGPTTDTQYF. DNA for the CDR3: TGCGCCAGCAGCCAATTGAGGCAGGGCCCCACCACAGATACGCAGTATTTT. V is TRBV4-1 and J is TRBJ2-3; possible D gene TRBD1, 5 bases. Germline CDR1 and CDR2: MGHRA and YSYEKL. V lost 2 bases, J lost 2 bases, and 17 bases lay in between. This CDR3 has 17 amino acids.

The chain couples TRBV25-1 to TRBJ2-5; D is ambiguous. With 5 bases removed from V and 1 base from J, the gap between germline ends came to 17 bases. There are 16 residues in the CDR3. Per the germline V gene, CDR1 is MGHDK and CDR2 is SYGVNS. This CDR3 reads CASSSGQSSLQETQYF. The CDR3 coding sequence is TGTGCCAGCAGTTCAGGTCAATCCTCCCTCCAAGAGACCCAGTACTTC.

The chain employs TRBV19 and TRBJ1-1, with D perhaps TRBD1 (5 bases). Germline loops: CDR1 LNHDA, CDR2 SQIVND (reference sequence). This CDR3 is built from 13 residues. V shed 6 bases and J shed 7 bases, with 15 bases lying between them. The CDR3 DNA sequence: TGTGCCAGTAGACAGGCTCTTTGGGGTGAAGCTTTCTTT. It encodes CASRQALWGEAFF.

The chain uses TRBV6-1 and TRBJ2-2; perhaps TRBD2 as D (6 bases). In germline, CDR1 is MNHNS, CDR2 SASEGT. The CDR3 covers 13 residues. V dropped 8 bases and J dropped 6 bases, with 13 bases sitting between them. Written as DNA, the CDR3 is TGTGCCAGCGTTAACCTAGCGCCCGGGGAGCTGTTTTTT. Its translation is CASVNLAPGELFF.

V is TRBV6-5 and J is TRBJ1-1; D perhaps matches TRBD1 (5 bases). The length of the CDR3 is 14 residues. Per the germline V gene, CDR1 is MNHEY and CDR2 is SVGAGI. Trimming cost V 0 bases and J 4 bases, with 9 bases left between them. The CDR3 loop is CASSYSKRGTEAFF. As DNA, the CDR3 is TGTGCCAGCAGTTACTCGAAAAGGGGCACTGAAGCTTTCTTT.

V usage is TRBV19 and J usage is TRBJ1-5; the D gene is possibly TRBD1 (5 bases). This CDR3 is 14 amino acids long. Trimming cost V 10 bases and J 6 bases, with 19 bases left between them. Germline V gene lookup returns CDR1 LNHDA and CDR2 SQIVND (reference sequence). CDR3 loop: CATKSGVGAQPQHF. The DNA of the CDR3 is TGTGCCACCAAATCGGGGGTTGGGGCTCAGCCCCAGCATTTT.

V and J are TRBV19 and TRBJ1-2; 8 positions match TRBD1. Germline trimming cut 6 bases from V and 7 bases from J; bases unmatched to any gene: 7. This CDR3 is 13 amino acids long. CDR1 LNHDA and CDR2 SQIVND come from the germline V gene (reference sequence). CDR3 protein: CASSKTGEGGYTF. CDR3 bases: TGTGCCAGTAGCAAGACAGGGGAGGGTGGCTACACCTTC.

The count of this clone is one. CDR3 protein: CASSMRAGTGAPYEQFF. CDR3 nucleotide sequence: TGTGCCAGCAGCATGAGGGCCGGGACAGGGGCCCCCTATGAGCAGTTCTTC. This chain joins TRBV11-3 and TRBJ2-1, with 10 nucleotides matching TRBD1. V dropped 5 bases and J dropped 8; count of bases not matched to a gene: 15. The CDR3 extends over 17 amino acids. Per the germline V gene, CDR1 is SGHNT and CDR2 is YENEEA.

V and J are TRBV11-1 and TRBJ2-7, with 7 positions matching TRBD1. V trimming: 8 bases; J trimming: 1 base; junction bases outside the gene matches: 5. CDR3 length equals 13 residues. The V gene's germline CDR1 is SGHAT and CDR2 FQDESV (reference sequence). In DNA, the CDR3 is TGTGCCAGCGTAGGGACAGATTCCTACGAGCAGTACTTC. It translates to CASVGTDSYEQYF.